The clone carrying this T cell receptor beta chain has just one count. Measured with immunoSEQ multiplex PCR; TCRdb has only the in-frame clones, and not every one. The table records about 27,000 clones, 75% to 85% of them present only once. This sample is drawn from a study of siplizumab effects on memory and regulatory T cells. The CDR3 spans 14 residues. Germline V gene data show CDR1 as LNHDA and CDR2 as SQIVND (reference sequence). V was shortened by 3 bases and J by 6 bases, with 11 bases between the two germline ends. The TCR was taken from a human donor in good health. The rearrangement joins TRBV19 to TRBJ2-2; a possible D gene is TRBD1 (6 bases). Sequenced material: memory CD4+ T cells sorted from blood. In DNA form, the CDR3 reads TGTGCCAGTAGTATCACAGGGTACCCCGGGGAGCTGTTTTTT. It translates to CASSITGYPGELFF.